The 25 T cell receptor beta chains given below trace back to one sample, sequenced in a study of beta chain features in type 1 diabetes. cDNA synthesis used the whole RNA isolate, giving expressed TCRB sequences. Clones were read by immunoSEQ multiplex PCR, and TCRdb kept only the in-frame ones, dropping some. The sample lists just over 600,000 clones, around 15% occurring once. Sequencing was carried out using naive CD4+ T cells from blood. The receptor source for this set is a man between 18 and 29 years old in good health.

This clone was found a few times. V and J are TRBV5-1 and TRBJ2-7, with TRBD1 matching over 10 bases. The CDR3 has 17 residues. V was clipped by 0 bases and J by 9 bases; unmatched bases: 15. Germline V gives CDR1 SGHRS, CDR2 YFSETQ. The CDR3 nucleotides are TGCGCCAGCAGCTTGGTCGCGACAGGGGGCCGGCTCCATGGGCAGTACTTC. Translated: CASSLVATGGRLHGQYF.

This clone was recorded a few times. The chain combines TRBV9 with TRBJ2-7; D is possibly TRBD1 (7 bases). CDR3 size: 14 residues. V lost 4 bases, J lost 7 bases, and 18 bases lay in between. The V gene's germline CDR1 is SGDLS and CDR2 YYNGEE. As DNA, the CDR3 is TGTGCCAGCAGCTCCCTCCGACAGGGACTTGAGCAGTACTTC. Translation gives CASSSLRQGLEQYF.

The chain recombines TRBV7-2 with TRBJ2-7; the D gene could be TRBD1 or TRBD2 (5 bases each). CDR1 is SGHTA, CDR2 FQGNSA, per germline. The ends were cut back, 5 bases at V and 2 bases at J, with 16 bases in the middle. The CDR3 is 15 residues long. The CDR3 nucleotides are TGTGCCAGCAGCCCCCGGGACCGAGGGACCTACGAGCAGTACTTC. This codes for CASSPRDRGTYEQYF.

CDR3 sequence reads: CASSPGTGIAGNTIYF. CDR3 in DNA: TGTGCCAGTAGTCCCGGGACAGGGATCGCTGGAAACACCATATATTTT. V gene TRBV19 combines with J gene TRBJ1-3; 9 bases are shared with TRBD1. This CDR3 spans 16 amino acids. J gave up 2 bases and V 5 bases, and 7 bases lay outside the gene matches. Germline loops: CDR1 LNHDA, CDR2 SQIVND (reference sequence). Full variable domain (remainder filled in from reference TRBV19 and TRBJ1-3): DGGITQSPKYLFRKEGQNVTLSCEQNLNHDAMYWYRQDPGQGLRLIYYSQIVNDFQKGDIAEGYSVSREKKESFPLTVTSAQKNPTAFYLCASSPGTGIAGNTIYFGEGSWLTVV.

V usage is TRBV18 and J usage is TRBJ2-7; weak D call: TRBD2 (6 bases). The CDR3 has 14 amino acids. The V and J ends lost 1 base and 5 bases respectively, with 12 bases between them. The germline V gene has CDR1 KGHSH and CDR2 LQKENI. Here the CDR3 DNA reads TGTGCCAGCTCACCACAGGGCGGGGTGAACGAGCAGTACTTC. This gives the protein CASSPQGGVNEQYF.

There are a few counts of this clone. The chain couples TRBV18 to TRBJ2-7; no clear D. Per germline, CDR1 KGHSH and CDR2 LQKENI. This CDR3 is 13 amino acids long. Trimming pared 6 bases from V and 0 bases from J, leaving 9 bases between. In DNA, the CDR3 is TGTGCCAGCTCCCACGATAGCTCCTACGAGCAGTACTTC. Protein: CASSHDSSYEQYF.

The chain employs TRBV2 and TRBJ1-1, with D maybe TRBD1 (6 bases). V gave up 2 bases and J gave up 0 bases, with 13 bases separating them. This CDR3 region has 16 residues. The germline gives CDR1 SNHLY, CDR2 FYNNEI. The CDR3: CASSERGAAVNTEAFF. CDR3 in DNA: TGTGCCAGCAGTGAACGGGGGGCAGCGGTGAACACTGAAGCTTTCTTT.

The CDR3 DNA follows: TGTGCCAGCAGCTTAGCAGGACAGGGGGTAGAAGTTAATGGCTACACCTTC. The encoded protein is CASSLAGQGVEVNGYTF. The rearrangement joins TRBV7-9 to TRBJ1-2; 10 bases line up with TRBD1. After removal of 0 bases from V and 6 bases from J, the junction contained 10 bases not matched to a gene. There are 17 residues in the CDR3. The V gene's germline CDR1 is SEHNR and CDR2 FQNEAQ (reference sequence).

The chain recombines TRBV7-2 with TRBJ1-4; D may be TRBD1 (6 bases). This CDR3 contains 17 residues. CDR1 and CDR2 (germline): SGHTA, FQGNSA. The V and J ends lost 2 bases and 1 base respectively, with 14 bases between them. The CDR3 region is CASSLRLQQGTNEKLFF. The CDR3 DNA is TGTGCCAGCAGCTTAAGACTACAACAGGGAACTAATGAAAAACTGTTTTTT.

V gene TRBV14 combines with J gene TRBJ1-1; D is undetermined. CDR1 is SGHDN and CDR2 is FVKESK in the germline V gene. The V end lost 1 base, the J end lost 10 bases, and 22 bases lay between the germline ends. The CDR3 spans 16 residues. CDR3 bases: TGTGCCAGCAGCCAAGTTTCGATAAGGATCCGGGAGGGAGCTTTCTTT. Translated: CASSQVSIRIREGAFF.

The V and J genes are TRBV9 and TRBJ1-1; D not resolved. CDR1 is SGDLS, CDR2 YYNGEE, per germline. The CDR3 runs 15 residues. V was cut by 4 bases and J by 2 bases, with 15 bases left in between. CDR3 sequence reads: CASSLRGQPNTEAFF. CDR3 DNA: TGTGCCAGCAGCCTAAGAGGGCAGCCTAACACTGAAGCTTTCTTT.

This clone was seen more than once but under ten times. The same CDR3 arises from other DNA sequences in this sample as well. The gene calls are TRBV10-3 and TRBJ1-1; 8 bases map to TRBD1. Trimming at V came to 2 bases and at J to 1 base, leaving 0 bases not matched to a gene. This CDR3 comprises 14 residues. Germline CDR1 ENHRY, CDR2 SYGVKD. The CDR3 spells CAISEGQGNTEAFF. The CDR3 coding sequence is TGTGCCATCAGTGAGGGACAGGGGAACACTGAAGCTTTCTTT.

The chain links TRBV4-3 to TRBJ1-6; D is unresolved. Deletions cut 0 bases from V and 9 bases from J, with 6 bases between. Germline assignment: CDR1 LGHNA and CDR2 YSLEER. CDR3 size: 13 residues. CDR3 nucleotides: TGCGCCAGCAGCCAAGACGGCGGTTCACCCCTCCACTTT. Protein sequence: CASSQDGGSPLHF.

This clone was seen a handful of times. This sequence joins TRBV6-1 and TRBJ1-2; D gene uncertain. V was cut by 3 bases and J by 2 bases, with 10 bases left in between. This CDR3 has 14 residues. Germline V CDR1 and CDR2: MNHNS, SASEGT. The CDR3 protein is CASSEQSKNYGYTF. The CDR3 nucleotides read TGTGCCAGCAGTGAGCAGAGCAAGAACTATGGCTACACCTTC.

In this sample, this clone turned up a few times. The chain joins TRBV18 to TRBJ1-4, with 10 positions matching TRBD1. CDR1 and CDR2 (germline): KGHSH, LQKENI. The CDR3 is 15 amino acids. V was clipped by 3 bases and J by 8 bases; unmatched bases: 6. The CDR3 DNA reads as TGTGCCAGCTCACCCGACGGACAGGGGGAGGAAAAACTGTTTTTT. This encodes CASSPDGQGEEKLFF.

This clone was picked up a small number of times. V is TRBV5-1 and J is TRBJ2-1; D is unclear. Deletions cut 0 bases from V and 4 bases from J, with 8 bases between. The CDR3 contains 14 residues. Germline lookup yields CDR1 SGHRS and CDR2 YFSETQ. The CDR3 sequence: CASSLALEYNEQFF. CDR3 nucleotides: TGCGCCAGCAGCTTGGCGCTGGAATACAATGAGCAGTTCTTC. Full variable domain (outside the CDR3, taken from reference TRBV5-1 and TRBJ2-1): KAGVTQTPRYLIKTRGQQVTLSCSPISGHRSVSWYQQTPGQGLQFLFEYFSETQRNKGNFPGRFSGRQFSNSRSEMNVSTLELGDSALYLCASSLALEYNEQFFGPGTRLTVL.

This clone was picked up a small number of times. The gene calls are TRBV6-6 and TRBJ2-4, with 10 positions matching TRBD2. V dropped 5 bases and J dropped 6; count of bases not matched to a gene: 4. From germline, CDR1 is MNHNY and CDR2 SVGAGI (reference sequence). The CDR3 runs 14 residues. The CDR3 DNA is TGTGCCAGCAGTCCTCTAGCGGGGGCAAACATTCAGTACTTC. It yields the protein CASSPLAGANIQYF.

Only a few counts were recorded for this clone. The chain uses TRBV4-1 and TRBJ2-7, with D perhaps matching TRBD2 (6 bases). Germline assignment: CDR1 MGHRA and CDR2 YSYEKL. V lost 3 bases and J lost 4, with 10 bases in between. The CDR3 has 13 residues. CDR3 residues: CASSHGLTYEQYF. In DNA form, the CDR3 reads TGCGCCAGCAGCCACGGACTAACGTACGAGCAGTACTTC.

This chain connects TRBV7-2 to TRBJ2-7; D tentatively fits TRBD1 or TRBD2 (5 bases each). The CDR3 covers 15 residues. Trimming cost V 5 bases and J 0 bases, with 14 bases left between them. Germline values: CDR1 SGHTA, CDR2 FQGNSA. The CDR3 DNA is TGTGCCAGCAGCCGAACAGGAGGCACCTCCTACGAGCAGTACTTC. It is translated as CASSRTGGTSYEQYF. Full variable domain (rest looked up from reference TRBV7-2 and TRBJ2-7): GAGVSQSPSNKVTEKGKDVELRCDPISGHTALYWYRQSLGQGLEFLIYFQGNSAPDKSGLPSDRFSAERTGGSVSTLTIQRTQQEDSAVYLCASSRTGGTSYEQYFGPGTRLTVT.

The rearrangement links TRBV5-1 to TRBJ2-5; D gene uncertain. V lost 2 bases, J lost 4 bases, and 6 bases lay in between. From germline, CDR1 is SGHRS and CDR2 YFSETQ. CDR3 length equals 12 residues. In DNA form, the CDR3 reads TGCGCCAGCAGCTTTGGGCCAGAGACCCAGTACTTC. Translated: CASSFGPETQYF. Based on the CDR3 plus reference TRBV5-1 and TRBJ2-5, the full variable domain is KAGVTQTPRYLIKTRGQQVTLSCSPISGHRSVSWYQQTPGQGLQFLFEYFSETQRNKGNFPGRFSGRQFSNSRSEMNVSTLELGDSALYLCASSFGPETQYFGPGTRLLVL.

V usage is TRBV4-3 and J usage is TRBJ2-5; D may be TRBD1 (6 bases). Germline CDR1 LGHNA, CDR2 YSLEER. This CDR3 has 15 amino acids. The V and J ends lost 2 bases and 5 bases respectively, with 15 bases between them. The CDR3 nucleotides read TGCGCCAGCAGCCAAAGGCAGGGGCTACATGAGACCCAGTACTTC. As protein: CASSQRQGLHETQYF.

The CDR3 protein is CASSKMNTEAFF. CDR3 nucleotide sequence: TGTGCCAGCAGCAAGATGAACACTGAAGCTTTCTTT. The V call is TRBV9, the J call TRBJ1-1; the D is unclear. The germline V gene encodes CDR1 SGDLS and CDR2 YYNGEE. This CDR3 is 12 amino acids long. V lost 4 bases, J lost 0 bases, and 4 bases lay in between.

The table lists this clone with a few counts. CDR3 sequence reads: CASSSSQSSYEQYF. CDR3 coding DNA: TGTGCCAGCAGCTCGTCGCAGAGCTCCTACGAGCAGTACTTC. The genes are TRBV7-2 and TRBJ2-7; no clear D. CDR1 is SGHTA, CDR2 FQGNSA, per germline. Trimming pared 4 bases from V and 0 bases from J, leaving 10 bases between. The CDR3 totals 14 residues. The full variable domain, with the rest looked up from reference TRBV7-2 and TRBJ2-7, is GAGVSQSPSNKVTEKGKDVELRCDPISGHTALYWYRQSLGQGLEFLIYFQGNSAPDKSGLPSDRFSAERTGGSVSTLTIQRTQQEDSAVYLCASSSSQSSYEQYFGPGTRLTVT.

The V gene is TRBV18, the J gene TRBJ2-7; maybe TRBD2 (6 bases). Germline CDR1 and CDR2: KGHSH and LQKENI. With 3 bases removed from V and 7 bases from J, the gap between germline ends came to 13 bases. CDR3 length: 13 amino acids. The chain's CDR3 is CASSPGLKKEQYF. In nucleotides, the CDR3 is TGTGCCAGCTCACCGGGACTCAAAAAGGAGCAGTACTTC.

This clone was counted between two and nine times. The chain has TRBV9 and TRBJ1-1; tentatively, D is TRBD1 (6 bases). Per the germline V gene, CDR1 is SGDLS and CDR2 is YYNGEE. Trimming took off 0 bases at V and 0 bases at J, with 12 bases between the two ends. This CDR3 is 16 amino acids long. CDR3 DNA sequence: TGTGCCAGCAGCGTAGCTCCACAGGGTGTGAACACTGAAGCTTTCTTT. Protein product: CASSVAPQGVNTEAFF.